Presented here are 19 T cell receptor beta chains from one specimen sequenced in a study of blood T cell repertoires in COVID-19. The assay was immunoSEQ multiplex PCR, and TCRdb's table has in-frame clones only and misses some. The table includes under 80,000 clones, roughly 80% detected once. Specimen: peripheral blood. These receptors came from a man between 60 and 70 years old with COVID-19, enrolled during active disease.

V and J are TRBV19 and TRBJ2-1; D perhaps matches TRBD2 (6 bases). Germline values: CDR1 LNHDA, CDR2 SQIVND (reference sequence). V shed 5 bases and J shed 0 bases, with 11 bases lying between them. CDR3 length equals 15 residues. The CDR3 here is CASSWDSSSYNEQFF. The CDR3 coding sequence is TGTGCCAGTAGTTGGGACTCGAGCTCCTACAATGAGCAGTTCTTC.

This clone was picked up many times. This chain connects TRBV30 to TRBJ1-1; no definite D call. Between the trimmed V and J ends, which lost 2 bases and 7 bases, there was a span of 11 bases. The CDR3 is 12 residues long. Germline loops: CDR1 GTSNPN, CDR2 SVGIG (reference sequence). CDR3 DNA: TGTGCCTGGAGTCCGGAGAGTGGTGAAGCTTTCTTT. This codes for CAWSPESGEAFF.

J is TRBJ1-1 and V is TRBV7-2, with D hard to call. The V end lost 3 bases, the J end lost 11 bases, and 13 bases lay between the germline ends. This CDR3 has 12 amino acids. Germline V gene sequence: CDR1 SGHTA, CDR2 FQGNSA. The chain's CDR3 is CASSFIGREAFF. DNA of the CDR3: TGTGCCAGCAGCTTTATCGGGCGGGAGGCTTTCTTT.

V is TRBV9 and J is TRBJ1-1, with 8 bases aligning to TRBD1. This CDR3 contains 15 residues. CDR1 and CDR2 (germline): SGDLS, YYNGEE. The V and J ends lost 4 bases and 1 base, in that order; junction bases with no gene match: 6. The CDR3 coding sequence is TGTGCCAGCAGCTTTAGGACAGGGCCGAACACTGAAGCTTTCTTT. It translates to CASSFRTGPNTEAFF.

This sequence joins TRBV28 and TRBJ1-6, with a weak D call TRBD1 (6 bases). Germline V lookup: CDR1 MDHEN, CDR2 SYDVKM. The CDR3 consists of 16 residues. The V gene lost 6 bases and the J gene lost 0 bases, with 12 bases spanning the gap. In nucleotides, the CDR3 is TGTGCCAGCAGCACAGGGTTAAGCTCCTATAATTCACCCCTCCACTTT. Its translation: CASSTGLSSYNSPLHF.

V usage is TRBV19 and J usage is TRBJ2-5, with a weak D call TRBD2 (5 bases). Germline CDR1 LNHDA, CDR2 SQIVND (reference sequence). V lost 4 bases to trimming and J lost 7 bases, with 10 bases between them. The CDR3 has 12 residues. CDR3 amino acids: CASSNQRGTQYF. The CDR3 DNA reads as TGTGCCAGTAGTAATCAACGGGGGACCCAGTACTTC. The whole variable domain, filled in from reference TRBV19 and TRBJ2-5, reads DGGITQSPKYLFRKEGQNVTLSCEQNLNHDAMYWYRQDPGQGLRLIYYSQIVNDFQKGDIAEGYSVSREKKESFPLTVTSAQKNPTAFYLCASSNQRGTQYFGPGTRLLVL.

The chain has TRBV6-5 and TRBJ1-5; 7 bases match TRBD1. The CDR3 is 15 amino acids. The J segment lost 1 base and the V segment lost 8 bases, leaving 8 bases of the junction unmatched. The V gene's germline CDR1 is MNHEY and CDR2 SVGAGI. CDR3 in amino acids: CASGGQYGSNQPQHF. The CDR3, as DNA: TGTGCCAGCGGGGGACAGTACGGAAGCAATCAGCCCCAGCATTTT.

The V gene is TRBV15, the J gene TRBJ2-7; the match to TRBD1 covers 7 bases. The CDR3 length is 14 residues. Losses at the gene ends were 7 bases for V and 2 bases for J; bases not matched to a gene: 8. CDR1 is LNHNV, CDR2 YYDKDF, per germline (reference sequence). This CDR3 reads CATNPTGKTYEQYF. CDR3 DNA sequence: TGTGCCACCAACCCGACAGGGAAAACCTACGAGCAGTACTTC.

The V and J genes are TRBV28 and TRBJ1-5; D call uncertain. Deletions cut 7 bases from V and 9 bases from J, with 16 bases between. Germline assignment: CDR1 MDHEN and CDR2 SYDVKM. The CDR3 length is 13 residues. The CDR3: CASIRPVGGPQHF. The CDR3 region has the DNA TGTGCCAGCATCCGCCCGGTGGGAGGGCCCCAGCATTTT.

This clone has more than one count but fewer than ten. The chain employs TRBV7-3 and TRBJ2-2, with D possibly TRBD1 on 5 matching bases. CDR1 and CDR2 from the germline V gene are SGHTA and FQGTGA. CDR3 length: 15 residues. Trimming took 3 bases from V and 5 from J, leaving 13 bases between them. Written as DNA, the CDR3 is TGTGCCAGCAGCTTGGGCAGGGCTTCGACCGGGGAGCTGTTTTTT. Its translation is CASSLGRASTGELFF.

The chain combines TRBV11-3 with TRBJ2-7; unclear D gene. Trimming left V 2 bases short and J 7 bases short, with 9 bases between. This CDR3 spans 12 amino acids. The germline V gene has CDR1 SGHNT and CDR2 YENEEA. The CDR3 nucleotides read TGTGCCAGCAGCTTAACAAAGTATGAGCAGTACTTC. Amino acids: CASSLTKYEQYF.

J is TRBJ2-7 and V is TRBV6-5, with a possible D match to TRBD1 (5 bases). Trimming took off 6 bases at V and 7 bases at J, with 16 bases between the two ends. The CDR3 sequence is 13 residues long. Germline CDR1 and CDR2: MNHEY and SVGAGI. CDR3 sequence: CASRRDPSGEQYF. DNA for the CDR3: TGTGCCAGCAGACGCGATCCTTCAGGGGAGCAGTACTTC.

The V and J genes are TRBV24-1 and TRBJ2-1; TRBD2 matches at 7 bases. After removal of 0 bases from V and 9 bases from J, the junction contained 7 bases not matched to a gene. CDR1 KGHDR and CDR2 SFDVKD come from the germline V gene. This CDR3 comprises 15 residues. Here the CDR3 reads CATSDLFRERGEQFF. The CDR3 coding sequence is TGTGCCACCAGTGATTTGTTCCGGGAGCGGGGTGAGCAGTTCTTC.

This CDR3 is CASSDWTGYNQPQHF. In DNA, the CDR3 is TGTGCCAGTAGCGATTGGACAGGGTACAATCAGCCCCAGCATTTT. This chain uses TRBV19 with TRBJ1-5; TRBD1 aligns across 8 bases. The CDR3 contains 15 residues. The germline CDR1 and CDR2 sequences are LNHDA and SQIVND (reference sequence). Trimming cost V 6 bases and J 3 bases; bases outside gene matches: 7.

The chain combines TRBV24-1 with TRBJ2-1; D is undetermined. V was cut by 4 bases and J by 3 bases, with 6 bases left in between. This CDR3 is built from 13 residues. The germline V gene has CDR1 KGHDR and CDR2 SFDVKD. The CDR3 DNA is TGTGCCACCAGTGACCAGGACTACAATGAGCAGTTCTTC. Amino acid sequence: CATSDQDYNEQFF.

The chain employs TRBV6-6 and TRBJ1-6; D is unclear. V lost 7 bases and J 10 bases, leaving 17 bases between the germline ends. Germline lookup yields CDR1 MNHNY and CDR2 SVGAGI (reference sequence). This CDR3 comprises 14 residues. CDR3 coding DNA: TGTGCCAGCATGCTCCGGGGTCCGGACTCACCCCTCCACTTT. It is translated as CASMLRGPDSPLHF.

The chain is built from TRBV3-1 (or the pseudogene TRBV3-2) and TRBJ1-2; 9 bases are shared with TRBD1. Germline CDR1 LGHDT, CDR2 YNNKEL (reference sequence). The junction had 6 bases not matched to a gene; V was cut back by 2 bases and J by 8 bases. The CDR3 loop spans 14 amino acids. This CDR3 is CASSQNRGPRGYTF. The CDR3 DNA follows: TGTGCCAGCAGCCAAAACAGGGGGCCCCGCGGCTACACCTTC.

V usage is TRBV7-9 and J usage is TRBJ2-5; TRBD1 agrees at 7 bases. V lost 4 bases to trimming and J lost 4 bases; unmatched junction nucleotides: 3. From germline, CDR1 is SEHNR and CDR2 FQNEAQ (reference sequence). The CDR3 totals 13 residues. The CDR3 is CASSYGQVETQYF. For the CDR3, the DNA is TGTGCCAGCAGCTACGGACAGGTAGAGACCCAGTACTTC.

CDR3 protein: CASSLAGQAAYEQYF. CDR3 nucleotide sequence: TGTGCCAGCAGCTTGGCGGGACAGGCCGCCTACGAGCAGTACTTC. This chain links TRBV5-6 with TRBJ2-7, with TRBD1 matching 8 bases. Germline V gives CDR1 SGHDT, CDR2 YYEEEE. Trimming removed 0 bases from V and 2 bases from J; junction bases left unmatched: 4. The CDR3 has 15 residues. Full variable domain (missing parts from reference TRBV5-6 and TRBJ2-7): DAGVTQSPTHLIKTRGQQVTLRCSPKSGHDTVSWYQQALGQGPQFIFQYYEEEERQRGNFPDRFSGHQFPNYSSELNVNALLLGDSALYLCASSLAGQAAYEQYFGPGTRLTVT.